The T cell receptor beta chain described here comes from a study of cytomegalovirus exposure and HLA in healthy donors. For the study at large: Findings of an earlier analysis included over 95 million unique TCR beta sequences from 180 million or so T cells. Genotyping showed less than 85% of over 350 donors falling in the Caucasian-associated ancestry cluster. Whole-study findings and limits: Presence/absence analysis assumed near-uniform sequencing depth across donors.

The PCR used 60 Vbeta and 13 Jbeta primers. Sequencing was performed with immunoSEQ multiplex PCR; in TCRdb, only in-frame clones are kept and a portion is missing. The sample records over 200,000 clones, just over 75% being singletons. Per the germline V gene, CDR1 is SGHRS and CDR2 is YFSETQ. V lost 0 bases, J lost 5 bases, and 9 bases lay in between. The CDR3 extends over 14 amino acids. A note on this clone: Its target is not known.

The receptor's source is a woman in her sixties in good health and CMV-seropositive. The sample consisted of PBMCs. The chain links TRBV5-1 to TRBJ2-1; no clear D gene. The CDR3 protein is CASSLEARHNEQFF. The CDR3 DNA follows: TGCGCCAGCAGCTTGGAGGCTAGACACAATGAGCAGTTCTTC.